Listed here are 31 T cell receptor beta chains from one sample, sequenced in a study of technical replicates of blood from several donors. The table came from immunoSEQ multiplex PCR; TCRdb's copy has only in-frame clones and leaves some out. Here the sample spans tens of thousands of clones, around 96% being singletons. Sample: T cells isolated from PBMCs. The receptors shown here come from a human donor in good health.

The DNA for the CDR3 is TGTGCCAGTAGTGGCGGAATTTACGAGCAGTACTTC. Its protein is CASSGGIYEQYF. The rearrangement links TRBV19 to TRBJ2-7, with D uncertain. V was clipped by 5 bases and J by 4 bases, with 9 bases between them. The CDR3 contains 12 residues. Germline V gives CDR1 LNHDA, CDR2 SQIVND (reference sequence).

The chain combines TRBV11-1 with TRBJ2-7, with no clear D. CDR1 is SGHAT, CDR2 FQDESV, per germline (reference sequence). V lost 1 base, J lost 6 bases, and 10 bases lay in between. The CDR3 sequence is 13 residues long. CDR3 sequence (DNA): TGTGCCAGCAGCTTAGGGGTAGGCGGCGAGCAGTACTTC. Protein: CASSLGVGGEQYF.

The chain combines TRBV5-1 with TRBJ2-1; D is undetermined. V lost 2 bases and J 2 bases, leaving 8 bases between the germline ends. Germline V gene sequence: CDR1 SGHRS, CDR2 YFSETQ. This CDR3 is built from 14 residues. The CDR3 bases are TGCGCCAGCAGCTTACAACAGACCTACAATGAGCAGTTCTTC. Amino acids: CASSLQQTYNEQFF. The complete variable domain, with remaining parts taken from reference TRBV5-1 and TRBJ2-1, reads KAGVTQTPRYLIKTRGQQVTLSCSPISGHRSVSWYQQTPGQGLQFLFEYFSETQRNKGNFPGRFSGRQFSNSRSEMNVSTLELGDSALYLCASSLQQTYNEQFFGPGTRLTVL.

The chain is built from TRBV9 and TRBJ1-2; D call uncertain. V gave up 2 bases and J gave up 1 base, with 12 bases separating them. CDR3 size: 15 residues. Germline CDR1 is SGDLS and CDR2 is YYNGEE. CDR3 in amino acids: CASSVGLNINYGYTF. CDR3 in DNA: TGTGCCAGCAGCGTTGGACTGAATATTAACTATGGCTACACCTTC.

V gene TRBV9 combines with J gene TRBJ1-2, with D tentatively TRBD1 (5 bases). The CDR3 is 13 residues long. The germline V and J ends were trimmed by 3 bases and 6 bases, with 12 bases remaining between them. The germline V gene encodes CDR1 SGDLS and CDR2 YYNGEE. DNA for the CDR3: TGTGCCAGCAGCGCCATATCGACAGATGGCTACACCTTC. Translating it yields CASSAISTDGYTF. Supplemented by reference TRBV9 and TRBJ1-2, the full variable domain reads DSGVTQTPKHLITATGQRVTLRCSPRSGDLSVYWYQQSLDQGLQFLIQYYNGEERAKGNILERFSAQQFPDLHSELNLSSLELGDSALYFCASSAISTDGYTFGSGTRLTVV.

The chain carries TRBV18 and TRBJ2-7, with D tentatively TRBD2 (6 bases). This CDR3 has 13 residues. CDR1 is KGHSH and CDR2 is LQKENI in the germline V gene. V was cut by 0 bases and J by 4 bases, with 7 bases left in between. The CDR3 protein is CASSPPRGYEQYF. Here the CDR3 DNA reads TGTGCCAGCTCACCACCGCGGGGATACGAGCAGTACTTC.

This clone was picked up a small number of times. The chain combines TRBV5-8 with TRBJ2-7, with TRBD2 matching 11 bases. V lost 4 bases, J lost 0 bases, and 9 bases stayed unmatched. The CDR3 has 17 residues. Germline V CDR1 and CDR2: SGHTS, YDEGEE. Written as DNA, the CDR3 is TGTGCCAGCAGCGAAACTAGCGGGAGTTTCCCCTCCTACGAGCAGTACTTC. As protein: CASSETSGSFPSYEQYF.

The rearrangement joins TRBV4-2 to TRBJ1-5; 7 nucleotides align to TRBD1. Germline V CDR1 and CDR2: LGHNA, YNFKEQ. The CDR3 is made up of 16 amino acids. The trim removed 4 bases at V and 0 bases at J, leaving 6 bases unmatched. CDR3 amino acids: CASSRIYRGSNQPQHF. DNA of the CDR3: TGTGCCAGCAGCCGGATCTACAGGGGTAGCAATCAGCCCCAGCATTTT.

V usage is TRBV9 and J usage is TRBJ1-2; D is unresolved. V lost 0 bases to trimming and J lost 0 bases, with 9 bases between them. Germline V gene sequence: CDR1 SGDLS, CDR2 YYNGEE. This CDR3 spans 15 amino acids. CDR3 region: CASSVETVTNYGYTF. In DNA, the CDR3 is TGTGCCAGCAGCGTAGAAACAGTCACTAACTATGGCTACACCTTC.

This chain links TRBV11-1 with TRBJ1-3; weak D call: TRBD1 (5 bases). CDR3 length equals 16 residues. CDR1 SGHAT and CDR2 FQDESV come from the germline V gene (reference sequence). V lost 3 bases and J 0 bases, leaving 12 bases between the germline ends. DNA for the CDR3: TGTGCCAGCAGCTTCGGTTCCAGGGACTCTGGAAACACCATATATTTT. It yields the protein CASSFGSRDSGNTIYF. Based on the CDR3 plus reference TRBV11-1 and TRBJ1-3, the full variable domain is EAEVAQSPRYKITEKSQAVAFWCDPISGHATLYWYRQILGQGPELLVQFQDESVVDDSQLPKDRFSAERLKGVDSTLKIQPAELGDSAMYLCASSFGSRDSGNTIYFGEGSWLTVV.

This clone was recorded only once. This sequence joins TRBV29-1 and TRBJ1-4; D uncertain. This CDR3 has 13 residues. V shed 3 bases and J shed 0 bases, with 5 bases lying between them. CDR1 SQVTM and CDR2 ANQGSEA come from the germline V gene. The CDR3 reads CSVDGATNEKLFF. The CDR3 nucleotides are TGCAGCGTTGACGGTGCAACTAATGAAAAACTGTTTTTT.

The V call is TRBV2, the J call TRBJ2-1; no clear D gene. CDR1 and CDR2 from the germline V gene are SNHLY and FYNNEI. V shed 11 bases and J shed 0 bases, with 8 bases lying between them. CDR3 length: 12 residues. For the CDR3, the DNA is TGTGCCTTGGCATCCTCCTACAATGAGCAGTTCTTC. Protein product: CALASSYNEQFF.

The chain combines TRBV6-5 with TRBJ2-3; D is undetermined. The CDR3 runs 12 residues. The V and J ends lost 6 bases and 1 base respectively, with 5 bases between them. Per germline, CDR1 MNHEY and CDR2 SVGAGI. CDR3: CASRTGTDTQYF. The DNA for the CDR3 is TGTGCCAGCAGAACGGGCACAGATACGCAGTATTTT.

The chain joins TRBV19 to TRBJ1-4, with 7 bases that match TRBD1. Trimming took 1 base from V and 10 from J; bases not matched to a gene: 3. This CDR3 has 13 residues. Germline CDR1 LNHDA, CDR2 SQIVND (reference sequence). The CDR3 DNA reads TGTGCCAGTAGTATAGGACAGGGAGGAAAACTGTTTTTT. Its protein product is CASSIGQGGKLFF.

V is TRBV9 and J is TRBJ1-1; 8 bases agree with TRBD1. Looked up from germline, CDR1 is SGDLS and CDR2 is YYNGEE. The CDR3 contains 17 residues. Losses at the gene ends were 4 bases for V and 2 bases for J; bases not matched to a gene: 13. DNA for the CDR3: TGTGCCAGCAGCTCTCGTCCCGGGACAGGAATCAACACTGAAGCTTTCTTT. Translation: CASSSRPGTGINTEAFF.

The gene calls are TRBV30 and TRBJ2-2, with D tentatively TRBD1 (7 bases). The CDR3 runs to 15 residues. The germline V gene encodes CDR1 GTSNPN and CDR2 SVGIG (reference sequence). The germline V and J ends were trimmed by 2 bases and 2 bases, with 12 bases remaining between them. CDR3 amino acids: CAWSRQGGNTGELFF. CDR3 coding DNA: TGTGCCTGGAGTAGGCAGGGGGGAAACACCGGGGAGCTGTTTTTT.

J is TRBJ1-5 and V is TRBV15, with unresolved D. Per the germline V gene, CDR1 is LNHNV and CDR2 is YYDKDF (reference sequence). This CDR3 contains 14 residues. Trimming stripped 5 bases from V and 1 base from J, with 9 bases between. CDR3 region: CATSRLRSNQPQHF. CDR3 in DNA: TGTGCCACCAGCCGCCTACGAAGCAATCAGCCCCAGCATTTT.

This chain links TRBV15 with TRBJ2-5; 7 bases are shared with TRBD1. Germline V gives CDR1 LNHNV, CDR2 YYDKDF (reference sequence). Trimming removed 9 bases from V and 6 bases from J; junction bases left unmatched: 4. The CDR3 consists of 11 residues. CDR3 loop: CATIQGKTQYF. CDR3 nucleotides: TGTGCCACAATACAGGGGAAGACCCAGTACTTC. Drawing the rest from reference TRBV15 and TRBJ2-5, the complete variable domain is DAMVIQNPRYQVTQFGKPVTLSCSQTLNHNVMYWYQQKSSQAPKLLFHYYDKDFNNEADTPDNFQSRRPNTSFCFLDIRSPGLGDTAMYLCATIQGKTQYFGPGTRLLVL.

V and J are TRBV25-1 and TRBJ1-2; D gene uncertain. This CDR3 has 13 amino acids. Deletions cut 0 bases from V and 2 bases from J, with 4 bases between. In germline, CDR1 is MGHDK, CDR2 SYGVNS. The CDR3 coding sequence is TGTGCCAGCAGTGAATACGGGAACTATGGCTACACCTTC. Residues: CASSEYGNYGYTF.

The chain couples TRBV28 to TRBJ1-5; 8 nucleotides line up with TRBD1. Germline CDR1 reads MDHEN; CDR2 reads SYDVKM. The CDR3 is made up of 15 amino acids. J gave up 4 bases and V 4 bases, and 6 bases lay outside the gene matches. The CDR3 region is CASSSTGGVNQPQHF. The DNA of the CDR3 is TGTGCCAGCAGTTCCACAGGGGGAGTTAATCAGCCCCAGCATTTT.

The chain joins TRBV27 to TRBJ1-1; TRBD1 agrees at 8 bases. The germline V gene encodes CDR1 MNHEY and CDR2 SMNVEV (reference sequence). After removal of 5 bases from V and 3 bases from J, the junction contained 8 bases not matched to a gene. This CDR3 comprises 15 residues. CDR3 region: CASSLGQGADTEAFF. DNA of the CDR3: TGTGCCAGCAGTCTAGGTCAGGGGGCGGACACTGAAGCTTTCTTT.

The genes are TRBV2 and TRBJ2-2; 9 nucleotides align to TRBD1. The CDR3 length is 15 residues. V shed 6 bases, J shed 4 bases, and the junction held 6 bases outside the gene matches. In germline, CDR1 is SNHLY, CDR2 FYNNEI. The CDR3, as DNA: TGTGCCAGCAGCCAACAGGGGGCGGGCACCGGGGAGCTGTTTTTT. Protein: CASSQQGAGTGELFF.

Regarding this clone: The DNA is left out, because the CDR3 cannot be placed on it with certainty; the CDR3 is given as TCRdb lists it. CDR3 loop: CASGGTSGQPQHF. J is TRBJ1-5 and V is TRBV11-2. The CDR3 length equals 13 residues, ends included. Germline V gene lookup returns CDR1 SGHAT and CDR2 FQNNGV.

This clone was seen only once. CDR3: CASSSDRGNEQYF. The CDR3 coding sequence is TGCGCCAGCAGCTCAGACAGGGGCAACGAGCAGTACTTC. The chain carries TRBV5-1 and TRBJ2-7, with TRBD1 matching over 8 bases. Germline CDR1 SGHRS, CDR2 YFSETQ. This CDR3 has 13 residues. With 3 bases clipped from V and 5 bases from J, the junction kept 4 bases outside the gene matches.

This clone was counted once. The CDR3, as DNA: TGTGCCAGCAGCTTAGTAAAGGACCGGGGTGAGCAGTTCTTC. This translates into CASSLVKDRGEQFF. This chain joins TRBV7-2 and TRBJ2-1; D perhaps matches TRBD2 (5 bases). With 1 base removed from V and 9 bases from J, the gap between germline ends came to 13 bases. CDR1 is SGHTA, CDR2 FQGNSA, per germline. The CDR3 runs to 14 residues.

This chain connects TRBV9 to TRBJ1-1; 12 bases map to TRBD1. The CDR3 runs to 16 residues. Germline V gene sequence: CDR1 SGDLS, CDR2 YYNGEE. Trimming at V came to 7 bases and at J to 8 bases, leaving 15 bases not matched to a gene. The CDR3 nucleotides are TGTGCCAGCTCGGGACAGGGGGCTAGGAATGGCTACGAAGCTTTCTTT. It yields the protein CASSGQGARNGYEAFF.

As to this clone: The junction shows a germline mismatch at one end, possibly a read error. The chain recombines TRBV11-3 with TRBJ2-7, with 8 positions matching TRBD1. The CDR3 is made up of 14 amino acids. The germline CDR1 and CDR2 sequences are SGHNT and YENEEA. The CDR3 sequence: CASSVDRGTTEQYF. Written as DNA, the CDR3 is TGTGCCAGCAGCGTAGACAGGGGAACTACCGAGCAGTACTTC.

The chain couples TRBV5-6 to TRBJ2-5; the D gene is possibly TRBD1 (6 bases). With 0 bases removed from V and 7 bases from J, the gap between germline ends came to 13 bases. Germline-derived CDR1 and CDR2 are SGHDT and YYEEEE. The length of the CDR3 is 14 residues. The DNA of the CDR3 is TGTGCCAGCAGCTTGGCGGGGCAGGGGTGGACCCAGTACTTC. Translation: CASSLAGQGWTQYF.

This clone was detected only once. V and J are TRBV6-1 and TRBJ2-2; tentatively, D is TRBD2 (6 bases). The CDR3 length is 15 residues. The V and J ends lost 4 bases and 5 bases respectively, with 14 bases between them. CDR1 and CDR2 (germline): MNHNS, SASEGT. The CDR3 is CASSVGAGWTGELFF. The CDR3 region has the DNA TGTGCCAGCAGTGTCGGGGCGGGGTGGACCGGGGAGCTGTTTTTT.

This rearrangement joins TRBV11-2 to TRBJ2-7; perhaps TRBD2 as D (5 bases). CDR1 SGHAT and CDR2 FQNNGV come from the germline V gene. The CDR3 extends over 13 amino acids. Trimming removed 7 bases from V and 4 bases from J, with 14 bases in between. Written as DNA, the CDR3 is TGTGCCAGCACCCCGGGATCTACTTACGAGCAGTACTTC. Its translation: CASTPGSTYEQYF.

The chain is built from TRBV5-1 and TRBJ2-7; D call uncertain. Per germline, CDR1 SGHRS and CDR2 YFSETQ. CDR3 size: 13 residues. Trimming stripped 0 bases from V and 3 bases from J, with 7 bases between. CDR3 in amino acids: CASSLASGYEQYF. CDR3 nucleotides: TGCGCCAGCAGCTTGGCCTCCGGCTACGAGCAGTACTTC.